The 2 T cell receptor beta chains below all came from one sample that was sequenced in a study of response to subunit inactivated influenza vaccine. TCRdb redid the calling of the RT-PCR reads with MiXCR, one entry per CDR3 protein. The table shows about 160,000 distinct CDR3 sequences, with about 11% occurring only once. Sequencing was performed on CD8+ T cells sorted from PBMCs, taken around 2 years after vaccination. Source of these receptors: a man aged 50 to 69 who received an inactivated influenza vaccine.

The table lists this clonotype with a few counts. The chain couples TRBV7-9 to TRBJ2-3, with D tentatively TRBD2 (7 bases). This CDR3 is built from 16 residues. Germline assignment: CDR1 SEHNR and CDR2 FQNEAQ (reference sequence). Trimming shortened V by 6 bases and J by 1 base, and 17 bases separated the two germline ends. CDR3 nucleotide sequence: TGTGCCAGCAGAAAAGAGCCGGGGGGCCGCACAGATACGCAGTATTTT. It is translated as CASRKEPGGRTDTQYF.

The genes are TRBV9 and TRBJ2-6; D gene uncertain. CDR1 is SGDLS and CDR2 is YYNGEE in the germline V gene. Trimming pared 0 bases from V and 4 bases from J, leaving 5 bases between. This CDR3 spans 14 amino acids. The CDR3 DNA follows: TGTGCCAGCAGCGTAGCCCAGGGGGCCAACGTCCTGACTTTC. Encoded protein: CASSVAQGANVLTF.